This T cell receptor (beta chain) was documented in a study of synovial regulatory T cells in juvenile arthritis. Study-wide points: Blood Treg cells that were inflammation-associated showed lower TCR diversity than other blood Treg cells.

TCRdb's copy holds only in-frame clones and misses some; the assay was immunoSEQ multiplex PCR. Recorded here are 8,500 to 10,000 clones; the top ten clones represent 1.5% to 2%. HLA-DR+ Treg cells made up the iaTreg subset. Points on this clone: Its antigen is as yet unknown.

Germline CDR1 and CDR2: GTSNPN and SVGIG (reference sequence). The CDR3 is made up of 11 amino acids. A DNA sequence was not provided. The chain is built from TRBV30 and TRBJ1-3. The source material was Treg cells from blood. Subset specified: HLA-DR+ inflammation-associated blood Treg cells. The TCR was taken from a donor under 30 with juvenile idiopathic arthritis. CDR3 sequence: CAWSDRNTIYF. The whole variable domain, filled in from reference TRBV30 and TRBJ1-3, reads SQTIHQWPATLVQPVGSPLSLECTVEGTSNPNLYWYRQAAGRGLQLLFYSVGIGQISSEVPQNLSASRPQDRQFILSSKKLLLSDSGFYLCAWSDRNTIYFGEGSWLTVV.